This T cell receptor (beta chain) comes out of a study of blood T cell repertoires in COVID-19 (dated by TCRdb to 2020 to 2022). As for the study more broadly: Samples covering the acute and convalescent phases of COVID-19 were provided by collaborators in the United States, Italy and Spain. The prospective study material was composed of cDNA or gDNA derived from T cells, B-cell-depleted T cells, or PBMCs. Subjects who had been exposed to COVID-19, were actively infected with it, or had recovered from it provided the deeply sampled blood TCRbeta repertoires that made up the dataset. The repertoires were made available in a free public database intended to serve as a resource for research on the immune response to SARS-CoV-2. The samples were drawn from two sources: the first 160 participants of the ongoing ImmuneRACE study, and over 950 subjects contributed by 6 global collaborators. Sample metadata almost always included a de-identified subject ID, COVID-19 status, age in years and sex. Where available, HLA class I and class II types were taken from metadata supplied by the sample provider and were not determined by assay-based typing. The investigation overall reported the following: The quantity of clinical and demographic metadata differed by source and by participant and was supplied without curation.

The germline V gene sets CDR1 to MNHEY and CDR2 to SVGAGI. Unmatched junction bases come to 3, with V trimmed by 5 bases and J by 3 bases. The CDR3 measures 14 amino acids from cysteine to phenylalanine. Left in the record is the CDR3 DNA by itself, 42 bases read in frame from the first base. Turning to this clone: No cognate antigen has been identified for it. There are no base qualities to consult, and no much larger clone falls within one base. Other DNA sequences of this sample code for an identical CDR3.

The immunoSEQ Assay, a bias-controlled multiplex PCR, was used to amplify TCRbeta CDR3 regions from genomic DNA. Processing in the source paper ran as follows. The number of nucleated cells in each sample was estimated from the amplification of reference gene primers within the assay. To quantify the absolute abundance of each unique TCRbeta CDR3 rearrangement, sequence reads were collapsed and filtered. For each sample, productive Simpson clonality was calculated as the square root of Simpson's diversity index across productive rearrangements. Drawn from immuneACCESS, this table holds only the in-frame rearrangements with V and J called that TCRdb kept. Clones are partly lost; checked studies trace under half to an unresolved V gene and leave the rest unexplained. V and J calls and clone size come straight from that table; D and trimming were deduced from the DNA. A total of roughly 390,000 clones appear in this sample, around 87% of them only once. The ten top clones hold under 11% of the sample.

One collaborating source in Seattle enrolled patients during active infection and followed them longitudinally through the course of disease. Collaborating institutions collected whole blood in K2EDTA tubes following their own protocols. For TCRbeta analysis, collaborators shipped samples in one of three forms: frozen whole blood, isolated PBMCs, or DNA extracted from either of those sample types. This clonotype was obtained from a woman younger than 45 with COVID-19, enrolled during active disease. The chain is encoded by TRBV6-5 joined to TRBJ1-5; the junction holds 8 bases that match TRBD1. Sequences were obtained from peripheral blood. The nucleotides read TGTGCCAGCAGTAGGACAGGGAACAATCAGCCCCAGCATTTT. Translated, this gives CASSRTGNNQPQHF.